This T cell receptor beta chain came from a study of T cell changes during pregnancy in multiple sclerosis. This CDR3 region has 15 residues. Germline V CDR1 and CDR2: SGHRS, YFSETQ. V gave up 0 bases and J gave up 4 bases; unmatched junction bases: 5. Here immunoSEQ multiplex PCR was the method, and the copy in TCRdb shows in-frame clones only, minus some. Of some 61,000 clones in the sample, under 95% were seen once. The sequencing here drew on peripheral blood, taken in the second trimester of pregnancy. The sequence was collected from a female donor with multiple sclerosis, enrolled in a pregnancy study. This chain connects TRBV5-1 to TRBJ2-5; 8 nucleotides align to TRBD1. This CDR3 reads CASSLVQGAGETQYF. The CDR3 DNA reads TGCGCCAGCAGCTTGGTGCAGGGGGCAGGAGAGACCCAGTACTTC.